The 28 T cell receptor beta chains reported below all come from one sample, sequenced in a study of blood T cell repertoires in COVID-19. Method: immunoSEQ multiplex PCR; TCRdb's copy keeps in-frame clones and lacks some. The sample shows about 46,000 clones, over 75% of them seen only once. The specimen sequenced was peripheral blood. Receptors originate from a human donor in a cohort sampled during active COVID-19. The donor label of this sample is uncertain.

V is TRBV10-3 and J is TRBJ1-5, with 9 nucleotides matching TRBD1. Germline-derived CDR1 and CDR2 are ENHRY and SYGVKD. V shed 9 bases, J shed 4 bases, and the junction held 7 bases outside the gene matches. The CDR3 has 14 amino acids. The CDR3 nucleotides are TGTGCCATAAGCACAGGGGGCGGGAATCAGCCCCAGCATTTT. It specifies CAISTGGGNQPQHF.

This rearrangement joins TRBV2 to TRBJ1-1; the D is unclear. Trimming stripped 5 bases from V and 6 bases from J, with 7 bases between. Germline CDR1 is SNHLY and CDR2 is FYNNEI. The length of the CDR3 is 11 residues. The CDR3: CASSYTPEAFF. In DNA, the CDR3 is TGTGCCAGCAGTTATACACCTGAAGCTTTCTTT.

Only a few counts were recorded for this clone. The chain joins TRBV2 to TRBJ2-1, with 10 bases identical to TRBD1. The V gene end was trimmed by 5 bases and the J gene end by 4 bases; junction bases not matched to a gene: 8. The germline CDR1 and CDR2 sequences are SNHLY and FYNNEI. This CDR3 is built from 16 residues. Here the CDR3 DNA reads TGTGCCAGCAGTTCCCGATGGACAGGGGGGTACAATGAGCAGTTCTTC. This encodes CASSSRWTGGYNEQFF.

The V call is TRBV2, the J call TRBJ2-7; D unresolved. Germline V gene data show CDR1 as SNHLY and CDR2 as FYNNEI. The V and J ends lost 6 bases and 6 bases respectively, with 15 bases between them. CDR3 length: 13 amino acids. The CDR3 DNA reads TGTGCCAGCAGGCTGACTGCGAACCCCGAGCAGTACTTC. Its translation is CASRLTANPEQYF.

The CDR3 loop is CASSPGTGAQQFF. The CDR3 bases are TGTGCCAGCAGCCCAGGGACAGGGGCCCAGCAGTTCTTC. The chain carries TRBV7-3 and TRBJ2-1; 10 positions match TRBD1. Germline values: CDR1 SGHTA, CDR2 FQGTGA. The CDR3 sequence is 13 residues long. With 5 bases clipped from V and 11 bases from J, the junction kept 6 bases outside the gene matches.

The genes are TRBV30 and TRBJ2-7; D is possibly TRBD2 (6 bases). Per the germline V gene, CDR1 is GTSNPN and CDR2 is SVGIG (reference sequence). CDR3 length equals 12 residues. The V gene lost 0 bases and the J gene lost 7 bases, with 10 bases spanning the gap. CDR3 bases: TGTGCCTGGAGTGTACGGGGGTTGGAGCAGTACTTC. Its translation is CAWSVRGLEQYF.

The chain employs TRBV6-5 and TRBJ1-2; D might be TRBD1 (5 bases). The CDR3 runs to 14 residues. Trimming cost V 4 bases and J 2 bases, with 11 bases left between them. Germline CDR1 and CDR2: MNHEY and SVGAGI. The CDR3 region is CASSFLGGNYGYTF. Written as DNA, the CDR3 is TGTGCCAGCAGTTTCTTGGGGGGGAACTATGGCTACACCTTC.

This clone was detected only once. A read error may account for a junction end that differs from germline. DNA for the CDR3: TGTGCCAGCAGTTTAGTCTTAGCGGGGGGGCCACAAGCCAAAAACATTCAGTACTTC. This codes for CASSLVLAGGPQAKNIQYF. The rearrangement uses TRBV7-9 and TRBJ2-4; 11 bases are a match to TRBD2. CDR3 length: 19 amino acids. Germline V gives CDR1 SEHNR, CDR2 FQNEAQ (reference sequence).

The chain carries TRBV5-1 and TRBJ1-6; TRBD1 aligns across 8 bases. The V segment lost 0 bases and the J segment 1 base; nucleotides outside the gene matches: 9. Per the germline V gene, CDR1 is SGHRS and CDR2 is YFSETQ. The CDR3 covers 19 residues. The CDR3 spells CASSLVTGDRRSYNSPLHF. The DNA of the CDR3 is TGCGCCAGCAGCTTGGTGACAGGGGACAGGAGGTCCTATAATTCACCCCTCCACTTT. The full variable domain, rest sourced from reference TRBV5-1 and TRBJ1-6, is KAGVTQTPRYLIKTRGQQVTLSCSPISGHRSVSWYQQTPGQGLQFLFEYFSETQRNKGNFPGRFSGRQFSNSRSEMNVSTLELGDSALYLCASSLVTGDRRSYNSPLHFGNGTRLTVT.

The chain carries TRBV18 and TRBJ1-2; the match to TRBD1 covers 9 bases. The CDR3 sequence is 16 residues long. Germline CDR1 and CDR2: KGHSH and LQKENI. The V and J ends lost 3 bases and 0 bases, in that order; junction bases with no gene match: 5. In nucleotides, the CDR3 is TGTGCCAGCTCACCGTCCGGGACAGGGACTAACTATGGCTACACCTTC. Protein sequence: CASSPSGTGTNYGYTF.

The rearrangement joins TRBV30 to TRBJ1-3; D is perhaps TRBD1 (5 bases). This CDR3 is built from 13 residues. CDR1 and CDR2 (germline): GTSNPN, SVGIG (reference sequence). Trimming stripped 1 base from V and 2 bases from J, with 6 bases between. CDR3 in amino acids: CAWSEGPGNTIYF. The CDR3 bases are TGTGCCTGGAGTGAGGGGCCTGGAAACACCATATATTTT.

The rearrangement joins TRBV14 to TRBJ2-7; weak D call: TRBD1 (5 bases). The V and J ends lost 0 bases and 1 base respectively, with 10 bases between them. Germline V gene sequence: CDR1 SGHDN, CDR2 FVKESK. The CDR3 covers 15 residues. The CDR3 loop is CASSQDQAGSYEQYF. For the CDR3, the DNA is TGTGCCAGCAGCCAAGATCAAGCAGGGTCCTACGAGCAGTACTTC.

This clone was detected only a few times. The genes are TRBV5-8 and TRBJ2-1; 7 nucleotides align to TRBD2. V lost 0 bases, J lost 5 bases, and 14 bases stayed unmatched. The V gene's germline CDR1 is SGHTS and CDR2 YDEGEE. The length of the CDR3 is 18 residues. The CDR3 DNA is TGTGCCAGCAGCTTGGCCTGGCGTGGGAGGGGTAGGGACAATGAGCAGTTCTTC. This gives the protein CASSLAWRGRGRDNEQFF.

The rearrangement uses TRBV28 and TRBJ2-7, with D possibly matching TRBD1 (5 bases). The CDR3 totals 13 residues. The germline gives CDR1 MDHEN, CDR2 SYDVKM. Deletions cut 8 bases from V and 1 base from J, with 12 bases between. The CDR3 DNA sequence: TGTGCCAGCGGGCGACAGCATTCCTACGAGCAGTACTTC. Residues: CASGRQHSYEQYF.

The rearrangement joins TRBV12-3 or TRBV12-4 to TRBJ2-5, with TRBD2 matching over 7 bases. The CDR3 runs 12 residues. V dropped 5 bases and J dropped 6; count of bases not matched to a gene: 3. Here the CDR3 reads CASSTGRKTQYF. As DNA, the CDR3 is TGTGCCAGCAGTACCGGGAGGAAGACCCAGTACTTC.

The chain employs TRBV3-1 (or the pseudogene TRBV3-2) and TRBJ1-1, with TRBD1 identical over 8 bases. The CDR3 loop spans 14 amino acids. Germline trimming cut 4 bases from V and 5 bases from J; bases unmatched to any gene: 6. Germline V CDR1 and CDR2: LGHDT, YNNKEL (reference sequence). In nucleotides, the CDR3 is TGTGCCAGCAGCCGATCAGGGGGCGGGACTGAAGCTTTCTTT. Translated, it gives CASSRSGGGTEAFF.

The chain is built from TRBV9 and TRBJ1-1, with D tentatively TRBD1 (5 bases). The CDR3 is 16 residues long. Trimming removed 0 bases at V and 3 bases at J, with 15 bases between. CDR1 and CDR2 (germline): SGDLS, YYNGEE. In nucleotides, the CDR3 is TGTGCCAGCAGCGTAGCTGGGGGGGTTTCGGACACTGAAGCTTTCTTT. It encodes CASSVAGGVSDTEAFF.

The rearrangement joins TRBV3-1 (or the pseudogene TRBV3-2) to TRBJ1-6; 7 positions match TRBD1. Germline lookup yields CDR1 LGHDT and CDR2 YNNKEL (reference sequence). The CDR3 has 15 residues. With 3 bases clipped from V and 7 bases from J, the junction kept 6 bases outside the gene matches. The DNA of the CDR3 is TGTGCCAGCAGCCAGGCGGGACAGATGAATTCACCCCTCCACTTT. It codes for CASSQAGQMNSPLHF.

This chain uses TRBV21-1 with TRBJ2-1; the D call TRBD2 from the table was never checked on the DNA. TRBV21-1 is an annotated pseudogene. There are 20 residues in the CDR3. The chain's CDR3 is CASSKAPGLAGGTLGVGQFF. The CDR3 DNA is TGTGCCAGCAGCAAAGCCCCGGGACTAGCGGGGGGAACCCTCGGGGTAGGGCAGTTCTTC.

Remarks on this clone: The final CDR3 position lacks the conserved phenylalanine or tryptophan, pointing to a likely read error. It is unclear where the CDR3 begins or ends on the DNA, so no DNA is shown, and the CDR3 is as TCRdb lists it. The chain carries TRBV5-6 and TRBJ1-3. Germline CDR1 and CDR2: SGHDT and YYEEEE. Ends included, the CDR3 has 14 residues. CDR3 loop: CASSTGTVEKKFHL.

The chain is built from TRBV7-2 and TRBJ2-1; TRBD1 matches at 8 bases. This CDR3 contains 15 residues. Germline V gene lookup returns CDR1 SGHTA and CDR2 FQGNSA. V gave up 6 bases and J gave up 5 bases; unmatched junction bases: 9. CDR3 DNA: TGTGCCAGCAGTCAATACCAGGGGGCTAACAATGAGCAGTTCTTC. The encoded protein is CASSQYQGANNEQFF.

This chain connects TRBV19 to TRBJ1-4, with 7 bases that match TRBD1. In germline, CDR1 is LNHDA, CDR2 SQIVND (reference sequence). The CDR3 sequence is 14 residues long. V gave up 8 bases and J gave up 0 bases; unmatched junction bases: 3. As DNA, the CDR3 is TGTGCCAGTCGGGACAGATCAACTAATGAAAAACTGTTTTTT. It translates to CASRDRSTNEKLFF.

This clone was detected only a few times. This chain joins TRBV4-3 and TRBJ2-7; D remains ambiguous. The CDR3 contains 14 residues. Per germline, CDR1 LGHNA and CDR2 YSLEER. Trimming cost V 0 bases and J 2 bases, with 8 bases left between them. CDR3 amino acids: CASSQDLGTYEQYF. CDR3 nucleotide sequence: TGCGCCAGCAGCCAAGATCTCGGTACCTACGAGCAGTACTTC.

The chain is built from TRBV11-3 and TRBJ2-5; the match to TRBD1 covers 8 bases. The CDR3 totals 15 residues. CDR1 is SGHNT, CDR2 YENEEA, per germline. Unmatched junction bases numbered 9, after V lost 4 bases and J lost 5 bases. The CDR3 here is CASSYRGSPLETQYF. DNA of the CDR3: TGTGCCAGCAGCTACAGGGGGTCCCCCTTGGAGACCCAGTACTTC.

CDR3 residues: CASSQDQGQGIYEQYF. The CDR3 nucleotides are TGTGCCAGCAGCCAAGATCAGGGACAGGGAATATACGAGCAGTACTTC. The chain carries TRBV3-1 (or the pseudogene TRBV3-2) and TRBJ2-7; 9 positions match TRBD1. The length of the CDR3 is 16 residues. V lost 0 bases and J lost 4; bases outside the gene matches: 7. Germline V lookup: CDR1 LGHDT, CDR2 YNNKEL (reference sequence).

The chain carries TRBV19 and TRBJ2-2, with D uncertain. Germline CDR1 is LNHDA and CDR2 is SQIVND (reference sequence). The V end was cut by 0 bases, the J end by 4 bases, with 9 bases between. The CDR3 is made up of 15 amino acids. CDR3 protein: CASSIDQVLTGELFF. The CDR3, as DNA: TGTGCCAGTAGTATAGATCAGGTACTCACCGGGGAGCTGTTTTTT.

CDR3 residues: CASSPGQILAKNIQYF. The CDR3 region has the DNA TGTGCCAGCAGCCCCGGACAGATACTAGCCAAAAACATTCAGTACTTC. The rearrangement joins TRBV3-1 (or the pseudogene TRBV3-2) to TRBJ2-4, with D perhaps TRBD1 (6 bases). The germline V gene has CDR1 LGHDT and CDR2 YNNKEL (reference sequence). The CDR3 totals 16 residues. Trimming took off 4 bases at V and 0 bases at J, with 13 bases between the two ends.

The chain couples TRBV2 to TRBJ1-6; TRBD1 is a possible D gene (5 bases). The germline V and J ends were trimmed by 5 bases and 13 bases, with 18 bases remaining between them. The CDR3 is 14 amino acids. CDR1 SNHLY and CDR2 FYNNEI come from the germline V gene. CDR3 sequence: CASSPSSGIGPLHF. As DNA, the CDR3 is TGTGCCAGCAGTCCATCCTCAGGGATTGGGCCCCTCCACTTT.